The TCR beta chain under discussion was sequenced for a study of T cells in Graves' hyperthyroidism and ophthalmopathy. Study-wide results and limits: Most expanded thyroid clonotypes above 0.001 also appeared in blood. Researchers report that a 13 V-J model separated ophthalmopathy from stable hyperthyroidism.

The table lists this clonotype with many counts. Its antigen is unidentified. The TCR beta CDR3 regions underwent amplification using RNA transcripts as the source. Primed by the HTBI set, a first-round RT-PCR was run on the TCR CDR3. One entry per CDR3 protein results from TCRdb running MiXCR on the multiplex PCR reads. The sample includes approximately 400,000 distinct CDR3 sequences, 11% to 15% of them seen just once. The sample taken for sequencing was blood. This sequence originates from a man aged 45-65 years with Graves' ophthalmopathy.

CDR3: CAWSSGGWVGGYTF. The DNA for the CDR3 is TGTGCCTGGAGTTCAGGGGGCTGGGTTGGTGGCTACACCTTC. The chain has TRBV30 and TRBJ1-2; 8 bases map to TRBD1. Trimming took 2 bases from V and 7 from J; bases not matched to a gene: 9. This CDR3 contains 14 residues. Germline V gene sequence: CDR1 GTSNPN, CDR2 SVGIG (reference sequence). The full variable domain, rest sourced from reference TRBV30 and TRBJ1-2, is SQTIHQWPATLVQPVGSPLSLECTVEGTSNPNLYWYRQAAGRGLQLLFYSVGIGQISSEVPQNLSASRPQDRQFILSSKKLLLSDSGFYLCAWSSGGWVGGYTFGSGTRLTVV.